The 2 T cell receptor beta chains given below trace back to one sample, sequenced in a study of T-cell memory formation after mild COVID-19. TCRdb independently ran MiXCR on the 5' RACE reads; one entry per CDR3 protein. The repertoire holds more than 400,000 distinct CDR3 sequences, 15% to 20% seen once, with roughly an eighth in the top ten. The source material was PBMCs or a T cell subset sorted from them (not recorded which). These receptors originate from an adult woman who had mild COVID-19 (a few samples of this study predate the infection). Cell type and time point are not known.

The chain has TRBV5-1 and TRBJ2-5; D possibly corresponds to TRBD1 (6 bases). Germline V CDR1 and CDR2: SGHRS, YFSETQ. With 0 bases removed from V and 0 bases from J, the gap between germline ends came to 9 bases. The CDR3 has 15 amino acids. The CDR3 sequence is CASSLEGQYQETQYF. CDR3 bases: TGCGCCAGCAGCTTGGAGGGACAATACCAAGAGACCCAGTACTTC.

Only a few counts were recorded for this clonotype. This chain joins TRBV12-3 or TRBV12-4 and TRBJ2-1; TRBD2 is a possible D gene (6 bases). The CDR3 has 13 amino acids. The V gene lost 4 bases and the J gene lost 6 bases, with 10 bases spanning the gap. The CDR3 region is CASSWGESNEQFF. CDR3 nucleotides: TGTGCCAGCAGTTGGGGGGAGAGCAATGAGCAGTTCTTC.